This T cell receptor beta chain was captured by sequencing in a study of cytomegalovirus exposure and HLA in healthy donors. PCR employed 60 Vbeta and 13 Jbeta primers. The data were produced by immunoSEQ multiplex PCR, yet TCRdb's version contains in-frame clones alone and is incomplete. The sample has about 60,000 clones; about 89% are singletons. Per germline, CDR1 MNHEY and CDR2 SVGAGI. The CDR3 totals 14 residues. V lost 7 bases, J lost 4 bases, and 17 bases lay in between. The V and J genes are TRBV6-5 and TRBJ2-7; maybe TRBD1 (5 bases). Sequenced: PBMCs. This TCR was recovered from a man younger than 35 in good health and CMV-seronegative. The CDR3: CASTSWGQFYEQYF. CDR3 nucleotide sequence: TGTGCCAGCACCTCCTGGGGCCAATTTTACGAGCAGTACTTC.